A selection of T cell receptor beta chains follows, all from one sample in a study of blood T cell repertoires in COVID-19. Using immunoSEQ multiplex PCR, the repertoire was profiled, and TCRdb retains in-frame clones only, with some absent. Among a few hundred thousand clones listed, 85% to 90% were seen once. Sequencing was carried out using peripheral blood. The source is a man aged 18 to 29 with active or convalescent COVID-19. The CDR3 runs from the conserved cysteine through the conserved F or W. Fields, in order: V gene, clone size, D gene, J gene, CDR3 DNA, CDR3 protein. The D gene is left open where the match is weak. Size tells how often a clone was seen (once, few, many) or the class of an expanded clone, and some rows leave it out.

v_gene: TRBV5-1; abundance: NA; d_gene: NA; j_gene: TRBJ1-4; CDR3nt: TGCGCCAGCAGCTCACAGGGTAATTTTGAAAAACTGTTTTTT; CDR3aa: CASSSQGNFEKLFF
v_gene: TRBV21-1; abundance: few; d_gene: NA; j_gene: TRBJ1-5; CDR3nt: TGTGCCAGCAACAAGGTGGGCAGCCGCAATCAGCCCCAGCATTTT; CDR3aa: CASNKVGSRNQPQHF
v_gene: TRBV7-9; abundance: NA; d_gene: NA; j_gene: TRBJ1-3; CDR3nt: TGTGCCAGCAGCTTTATTCAGGCTGGAAACACCATATATTTT; CDR3aa: CASSFIQAGNTIYF
v_gene: TRBV24-1; abundance: NA; d_gene: NA; j_gene: TRBJ1-1; CDR3nt: TGTGCCACCAGTGCCATGGGCTTTGAAGCTTTCTTT; CDR3aa: CATSAMGFEAFF
v_gene: TRBV7-9; abundance: NA; d_gene: TRBD2; j_gene: TRBJ2-3; CDR3nt: TGTGCCAGCAGCTTTAGCGGGGGTCCCATCACAGATACGCAGTATTTT; CDR3aa: CASSFSGGPITDTQYF
v_gene: TRBV3-1/TRBV3-2; abundance: NA; d_gene: NA; j_gene: TRBJ2-5; CDR3nt: TGTGCCAGCAGCCTAAGCTTTACCCAAGAGACCCAGTACTTC; CDR3aa: CASSLSFTQETQYF
v_gene: TRBV2; abundance: NA; d_gene: NA; j_gene: TRBJ1-6; CDR3nt: TGTGCCAGCAGTGAAGCTTCTGGGCAGCGGTCACCCCTCCACTTT; CDR3aa: CASSEASGQRSPLHF
v_gene: TRBV11-3; abundance: NA; d_gene: NA; j_gene: TRBJ1-2; CDR3nt: TGTGCCAGCAGCCACGACACGACCTATGGCTACACCTTC; CDR3aa: CASSHDTTYGYTF
v_gene: TRBV30; abundance: NA; d_gene: TRBD1; j_gene: TRBJ1-1; CDR3nt: TGTGCCTGGGACAGGGGCATGAACACTGAAGCTTTCTTT; CDR3aa: CAWDRGMNTEAFF
v_gene: TRBV5-1; abundance: NA; d_gene: TRBD1; j_gene: TRBJ1-4; CDR3nt: TGCGCCAGCAGGGGCGGGACAGGGACTTCCCTGAATGAAAAACTGTTTTTT; CDR3aa: CASRGGTGTSLNEKLFF
v_gene: TRBV12-3/TRBV12-4; abundance: NA; d_gene: NA; j_gene: TRBJ2-7; CDR3nt: TGTGCCAGCAGCGTCGGGAGCACCTACGAGCAGTACTTC; CDR3aa: CASSVGSTYEQYF
v_gene: TRBV2; abundance: NA; d_gene: TRBD1; j_gene: TRBJ1-5; CDR3nt: TGTGCCAGCAGAGCTACAGGGGAACAGCATTTT; CDR3aa: CASRATGEQHF
v_gene: TRBV24-1; abundance: NA; d_gene: TRBD1; j_gene: TRBJ2-1; CDR3nt: TGTGCCACCAGTGTAGGGACAGGGTCCTACAATGAGCAGTTCTTC; CDR3aa: CATSVGTGSYNEQFF
v_gene: TRBV12-3/TRBV12-4; abundance: NA; d_gene: NA; j_gene: TRBJ2-1; CDR3nt: TGTGCCAGCAGTTTAGGTAGCCCCGAGAAGTTCTTC; CDR3aa: CASSLGSPEKFF
v_gene: TRBV28; abundance: NA; d_gene: TRBD1; j_gene: TRBJ1-4; CDR3nt: TGTGCCAGCAGTTTTTTGACAGGGAGGACTAATGAAAAACTGTTTTTT; CDR3aa: CASSFLTGRTNEKLFF
v_gene: TRBV7-2; abundance: NA; d_gene: TRBD1; j_gene: TRBJ1-2; CDR3nt: TGTGCCAGCAGCTTGGACAGGACTGACCATGGCTACACCTTC; CDR3aa: CASSLDRTDHGYTF
v_gene: TRBV7-2; abundance: NA; d_gene: NA; j_gene: TRBJ2-7; CDR3nt: TGTGCCAGCAGCTTAGAAGGATGGGGGGACCCCCCGAACTTC; CDR3aa: CASSLEGWGDPPNF
v_gene: TRBV4-1; abundance: NA; d_gene: NA; j_gene: TRBJ1-1; CDR3nt: TGCGCCAGCAGTACCGGGACTCTGAACACTGAAGCTTTCTTT; CDR3aa: CASSTGTLNTEAFF
v_gene: TRBV5-4; abundance: NA; d_gene: NA; j_gene: TRBJ1-1; CDR3nt: TGTGCCAGCAGCATCAAGCTAGGTGGGGCTACTGAAGCTTTCTTT; CDR3aa: CASSIKLGGATEAFF
v_gene: TRBV15; abundance: many; d_gene: NA; j_gene: TRBJ1-4; CDR3nt: TGTGCCACCAGCTCCCGGACGGAGGGAGCAGAAAAACTGTTTTTT; CDR3aa: CATSSRTEGAEKLFF
v_gene: TRBV12-3/TRBV12-4; abundance: NA; d_gene: NA; j_gene: TRBJ2-7; CDR3nt: TGTGCCAGCAGTTTAGGTCTCGAGCAGTACTTC; CDR3aa: CASSLGLEQYF
v_gene: TRBV30; abundance: NA; d_gene: TRBD2; j_gene: TRBJ2-5; CDR3nt: TGTGCCTGGAGTTTGTCCGGGACTAGCCTTATGGAGACCCAGTACTTC; CDR3aa: CAWSLSGTSLMETQYF
v_gene: TRBV10-3; abundance: NA; d_gene: TRBD1; j_gene: TRBJ1-2; CDR3nt: TGTGCCATCAGGGGAGCAGGGGGCTATGGCTACACCTTC; CDR3aa: CAIRGAGGYGYTF
v_gene: TRBV28; abundance: NA; d_gene: NA; j_gene: TRBJ1-2; CDR3nt: TGTGCCAGCAGTTTATCGGGAGGGGCCGTCTATGGCTACACCTTC; CDR3aa: CASSLSGGAVYGYTF
v_gene: TRBV7-9; abundance: NA; d_gene: NA; j_gene: TRBJ1-2; CDR3nt: TGTGCCAGCAGCCCTCAGGGGATGTATGGCTACACCTTC; CDR3aa: CASSPQGMYGYTF
v_gene: TRBV7-3; abundance: many; d_gene: TRBD2; j_gene: TRBJ2-1; CDR3nt: TGTGCCAGCAGCTTACTCGCGGGAGGGGGCAATGAGCAGTTCTTC; CDR3aa: CASSLLAGGGNEQFF
v_gene: TRBV27; abundance: NA; d_gene: NA; j_gene: TRBJ1-5; CDR3nt: TGTGCCAGCACCTCCGGGTCTGCGCCCCAGCATTTT; CDR3aa: CASTSGSAPQHF
v_gene: TRBV7-2; abundance: NA; d_gene: TRBD1; j_gene: TRBJ1-4; CDR3nt: TGTGCCAGCAGCTTAGTGGGACAGGGTACGCCTAATGAAAAACTGTTTTTT; CDR3aa: CASSLVGQGTPNEKLFF
v_gene: TRBV5-1; abundance: NA; d_gene: NA; j_gene: TRBJ2-5; CDR3nt: TGCGCCAGCAGCTTGGGTCGCGGGGAGACCCAGTACTTC; CDR3aa: CASSLGRGETQYF
v_gene: TRBV7-9; abundance: NA; d_gene: NA; j_gene: TRBJ2-5; CDR3nt: TGTGCCAGCAGCTTAGGTTACGGAGAGCAAGAGACCCAGTACTTC; CDR3aa: CASSLGYGEQETQYF
v_gene: TRBV30; abundance: NA; d_gene: NA; j_gene: TRBJ1-5; CDR3nt: TGTGCCTGGAGTGCGGGGAGCAATCAGCCCCAGCATTTT; CDR3aa: CAWSAGSNQPQHF
v_gene: TRBV6-2/TRBV6-3; abundance: NA; d_gene: NA; j_gene: TRBJ2-7; CDR3nt: TGTGCCAGCAGTCCCCAGGGGTACGAGCAGTACTTC; CDR3aa: CASSPQGYEQYF
v_gene: TRBV5-5; abundance: NA; d_gene: TRBD2; j_gene: TRBJ2-7; CDR3nt: TGTGCCAGCAGCTTGAGGTGGACTAGCGGGGGTTACGAGCAGTACTTC; CDR3aa: CASSLRWTSGGYEQYF
v_gene: TRBV19; abundance: NA; d_gene: NA; j_gene: TRBJ2-2; CDR3nt: TGTGCCAGTAGCCCTGGGGGGACCGGGGAGCTGTTTTTT; CDR3aa: CASSPGGTGELFF
v_gene: TRBV6-5; abundance: once; d_gene: TRBD2; j_gene: TRBJ2-5; CDR3nt: TGTGCCAGCACCCTGGGACTAGCGGGGGAGACCCAGTACTTC; CDR3aa: CASTLGLAGETQYF